This TCR beta chain derives from a study of T cell changes during pregnancy in multiple sclerosis. Germline V gene sequence: CDR1 LNHDA, CDR2 SQIVND (reference sequence). The CDR3 spans 14 residues. The germline V and J ends were trimmed by 1 base and 12 bases, with 16 bases remaining between them. Clones were read by immunoSEQ multiplex PCR, and TCRdb kept only the in-frame ones, dropping some. This sample yields 60,000 or so clones, of which 92% are seen a single time; 0.65% to 0.9% belongs to the top ten. Sequencing used peripheral blood, obtained in the first trimester of pregnancy. This chain connects TRBV19 to TRBJ2-1; a weak D match, TRBD2 (5 bases). The origin of this receptor is a female donor with multiple sclerosis, enrolled in a pregnancy study. The CDR3 DNA reads TGTGCCAGTAGTATAGGTCTGCGGGCGGCAGGGCAGTTCTTC. Translated: CASSIGLRAAGQFF.